The 9 T cell receptor beta chains below were found in one sample sequenced in a study of a mutant IDH1 vaccine in newly diagnosed glioma. Regarding time point: week 23, last vaccination. Each vaccine dose was 300 ug of mutant IDH1 20-mer peptide, with topical imiquimod. Antigens of these TCRs are unknown. The method was immunoSEQ multiplex PCR; TCRdb's version includes in-frame clones alone and lacks a portion of them. The sample gives around 60,000 clones, 80% to 90% of which show up once; roughly 4% is in the top ten. Sample: PBMCs, taken from a glioma patient whose treatment included an IDH1 peptide vaccine. Every receptor here comes from a man younger than 40 with glioma.

CDR3 DNA: TGTGCCAGAGGCCTGGACAGTTCCTCCACCGGAGAGACCCAGTACTTC. Protein sequence: CARGLDSSSTGETQYF. The chain is built from TRBV27 and TRBJ2-5, with D possibly TRBD1 on 6 matching bases. Germline-derived CDR1 and CDR2 are MNHEY and SMNVEV (reference sequence). V lost 9 bases to trimming and J lost 4 bases, with 24 bases between them. The CDR3 covers 16 residues.

This clone was recorded only once. This chain connects TRBV2 to TRBJ1-6; D is perhaps TRBD1 (5 bases). The CDR3 length is 15 residues. Trimming pared 7 bases from V and 2 bases from J, leaving 12 bases between. Germline-derived CDR1 and CDR2 are SNHLY and FYNNEI. The CDR3 nucleotides read TGTGCCAGCATAGACAGTCTCACCTATAATTCACCCCTCCACTTT. It translates to CASIDSLTYNSPLHF.

The chain is built from TRBV6-5 and TRBJ2-7; D perhaps matches TRBD2 (5 bases). CDR3 length equals 15 residues. V was pared by 9 bases and J by 2 bases, with 20 bases between. The V gene's germline CDR1 is MNHEY and CDR2 SVGAGI. CDR3 nucleotides: TGTGCCAGTACACAGCAAGGGAGAAAGACCTACGAGCAGTACTTC. Encoded protein: CASTQQGRKTYEQYF.

This chain links TRBV4-1 with TRBJ2-5; D unclear. The V and J ends lost 3 bases and 2 bases respectively, with 7 bases between them. Per germline, CDR1 MGHRA and CDR2 YSYEKL. The CDR3 loop spans 13 amino acids. The CDR3 loop reads CASSQWRQETQYF. The CDR3 DNA reads TGCGCCAGCAGCCAGTGGCGGCAAGAGACCCAGTACTTC.

The chain uses TRBV4-2 and TRBJ1-4, with 10 bases aligning to TRBD1. J gave up 8 bases and V 6 bases, and 12 bases lay outside the gene matches. CDR3 size: 16 residues. Germline-derived CDR1 and CDR2 are LGHNA and YNFKEQ. The CDR3 here is CASSQQKGTGEEKLFF. The CDR3, as DNA: TGTGCCAGCAGTCAGCAAAAGGGGACAGGGGAGGAAAAACTGTTTTTT.

J is TRBJ2-7 and V is TRBV10-2; TRBD1 is a possible D gene (6 bases). The germline CDR1 and CDR2 sequences are WSHSY and SAAADI. The germline V and J ends were trimmed by 3 bases and 5 bases, with 8 bases remaining between them. This CDR3 has 12 residues. DNA for the CDR3: TGCGCCAGCAGTGATCACAGGGACGAGCAGTACTTC. Translating it yields CASSDHRDEQYF.

This rearrangement joins TRBV5-1 to TRBJ2-3, with a possible D match to TRBD2 (5 bases). Trimming removed 1 base from V and 2 bases from J, with 11 bases in between. Germline CDR1 reads SGHRS; CDR2 reads YFSETQ. This CDR3 spans 15 amino acids. The CDR3 is CASSLSFGNTDTQYF. The CDR3 DNA sequence: TGCGCCAGCAGCTTGTCGTTCGGGAACACAGATACGCAGTATTTT. Variable domain in full (rest from reference TRBV5-1 and TRBJ2-3): KAGVTQTPRYLIKTRGQQVTLSCSPISGHRSVSWYQQTPGQGLQFLFEYFSETQRNKGNFPGRFSGRQFSNSRSEMNVSTLELGDSALYLCASSLSFGNTDTQYFGPGTRLTVL.

The chain carries TRBV2 and TRBJ2-3; the D gene could be TRBD1 or TRBD2 (6 bases each). Germline V CDR1 and CDR2: SNHLY, FYNNEI. V lost 7 bases, J lost 4 bases, and 15 bases lay in between. The CDR3 contains 14 residues. The CDR3 spells CASIVGGIADTQYF. The CDR3 DNA reads as TGTGCCAGCATCGTCGGGGGCATCGCAGATACGCAGTATTTT.

The V and J genes are TRBV7-2 and TRBJ2-1; D perhaps matches TRBD2 (6 bases). The length of the CDR3 is 13 residues. Trimming stripped 6 bases from V and 4 bases from J, with 10 bases between. Germline loops: CDR1 SGHTA, CDR2 FQGNSA. The CDR3 sequence: CASSSDYYNEQFF. DNA of the CDR3: TGTGCCAGCAGTTCGGACTATTACAATGAGCAGTTCTTC.